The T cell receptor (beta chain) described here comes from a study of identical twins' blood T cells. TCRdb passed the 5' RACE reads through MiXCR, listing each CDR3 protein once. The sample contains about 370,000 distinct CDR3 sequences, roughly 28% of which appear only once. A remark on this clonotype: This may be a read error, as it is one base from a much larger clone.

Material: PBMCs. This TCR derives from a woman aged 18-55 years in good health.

The CDR3 loop reads CASSGYGDLSNEQFF. The CDR3 bases are TGTGCCAGCAGCGGATACGGGGATCTTTCGAATGAGCAGTTCTTC. The chain links TRBV9 to TRBJ2-1; D possibly corresponds to TRBD2 (5 bases). The CDR3 is made up of 15 amino acids. V shed 3 bases and J shed 7 bases, with 17 bases lying between them. The germline V gene has CDR1 SGDLS and CDR2 YYNGEE.